What follows is one T cell receptor (beta chain) and its context. Its antigen is not identified. The PCR was carried out with 60 Vbeta primers and 13 Jbeta primers. The repertoire was sequenced with immunoSEQ multiplex PCR; TCRdb's copy has only in-frame clones and lacks some. The sample carries around 150,000 clones, approximately 87% recorded once. This sample stems from a study of cytomegalovirus exposure and HLA in healthy donors. Study details: The Caucasian-associated ancestry cluster contained more than 75% of the 300 to 400 genotyped donors.

Regarding the study as a whole: Most TCR beta V segments were productive about 87% or about 30% of the time in an earlier analysis. With DRB1 most and HLA-C fewest, TCR association rates differed between HLA loci in a later analysis.

The J segment lost 4 bases and the V segment lost 0 bases, leaving 2 bases of the junction unmatched. From germline, CDR1 is MNHEY and CDR2 SMNVEV (reference sequence). The CDR3 contains 14 residues. Material for sequencing was PBMCs. The chain joins TRBV27 to TRBJ2-5; 7 positions agree with TRBD2. This clonotype was sampled from a woman in her 30s in good health and CMV-seronegative. DNA for the CDR3: TGTGCCAGCAGTTTATCACTAGCGTTAGAGACCCAGTACTTC. As protein: CASSLSLALETQYF.